This TCR beta chain was identified in a study of cytomegalovirus exposure and HLA in healthy donors (dated by TCRdb to 2016 to 2017). As for the study more broadly: According to a later analysis, the 120 or so validation repertoires were produced on the same platform as the approximately 610 repertoires of the first cohort. The study was designed to test whether signatures of past pathogen exposure could be identified by cataloging public T cell receptors. A separate validation cohort of roughly 110 different subjects was used in addition to the approximately 640-subject first cohort. The study combined high-throughput TCR immunosequencing, statistical association of individual TCRs with disease status, and machine learning to predict cytomegalovirus infection status. Beyond this particular receptor, the publication reports: A later analysis had no HLA typing for the validation cohort, so co-occurrence there was scored across all 130 or so repertoires. Of the cluster scores, about 94% were above 0 in a later analysis, which found that TCRs clustered in the first cohort also tended to co-occur in the roughly 130 validation repertoires. The authors suggested that the approach could potentially be generalized to other disease states and immunological phenotypes. The study gave a list of about 170 TCR beta chains associated with cytomegalovirus. In vitro tests confirmed that a few of the cytomegalovirus-associated TCR beta chains recognize cytomegalovirus antigens. In both the original and validation cohorts, the classifier was reported to diagnose cytomegalovirus status with high specificity and sensitivity. Most TCR sequences were observed very rarely across donors, whereas some public TCRs were present in many individuals.

Libraries were prepared through the immunoSEQ multiplex PCR assay. Per the original workflow: A statistical classification framework was developed to diagnose cytomegalovirus status using the catalog of TCR beta chain sequences. This immuneACCESS table, as held by TCRdb, lists in-frame sequences with V and J called but not all clones. Of the missing ones, under half trace to an unresolved V gene in checked studies; the others have no known cause. The V and J calls and clone size were taken over from that table, and D and trimming were inferred from the DNA. The sample includes 120,000 or so clones, with around 90% observed a single time. Approximately 2% of the sample is taken by the ten largest. Donors formed part of the validation cohort, which comprised about 130 subjects and was distinct from the first cohort of under 750 subjects. Notes on this clone: The antigen it recognizes is unknown. No base qualities exist here, and no much larger clone lies one base off it.

Input material: PBMCs. The origin of this receptor is a woman between 18 and 29 years old in good health and CMV-seronegative.

The CDR3 reads CASSRSRLAGDYNEQFF. The sequence in DNA is TGCGCCAGCAGCCGATCACGACTAGCCGGGGACTACAATGAGCAGTTCTTC. The chain was built from TRBV4-1 and TRBJ2-1; TRBD2 matches 7 bases in the middle. The germline V gene supplies CDR1 MGHRA and CDR2 YSYEKL. The CDR3 runs 17 residues from the cysteine to the phenylalanine. Only the CDR3 region is kept as DNA, spanning 51 bases read in frame from base 1. V ends up 4 bases short and J 3 bases short, with an unmatched junction base count of 12.